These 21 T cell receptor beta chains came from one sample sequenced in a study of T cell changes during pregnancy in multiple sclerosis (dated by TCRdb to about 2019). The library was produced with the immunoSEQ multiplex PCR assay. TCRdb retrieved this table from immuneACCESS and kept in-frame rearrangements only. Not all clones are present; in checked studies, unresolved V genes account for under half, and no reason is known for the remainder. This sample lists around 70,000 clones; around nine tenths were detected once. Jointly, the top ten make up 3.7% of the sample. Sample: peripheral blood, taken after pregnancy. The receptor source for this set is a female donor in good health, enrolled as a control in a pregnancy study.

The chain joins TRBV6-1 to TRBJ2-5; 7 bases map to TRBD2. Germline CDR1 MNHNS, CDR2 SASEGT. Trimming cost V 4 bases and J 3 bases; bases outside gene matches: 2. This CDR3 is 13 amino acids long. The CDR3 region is CASSGLAEETQYF. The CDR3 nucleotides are TGTGCCAGCAGTGGTCTAGCGGAAGAGACCCAGTACTTC.

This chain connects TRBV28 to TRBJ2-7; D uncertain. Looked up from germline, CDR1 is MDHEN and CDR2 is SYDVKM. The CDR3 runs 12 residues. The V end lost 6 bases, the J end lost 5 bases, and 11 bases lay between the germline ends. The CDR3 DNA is TGTGCCAGCAGAGCAACGAAGCACGAGCAGTACTTC. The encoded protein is CASRATKHEQYF.

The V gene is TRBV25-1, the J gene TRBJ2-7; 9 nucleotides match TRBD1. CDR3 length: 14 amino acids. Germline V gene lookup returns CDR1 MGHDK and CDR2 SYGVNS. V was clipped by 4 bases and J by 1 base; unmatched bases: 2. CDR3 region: CASSAGTGSYEQYF. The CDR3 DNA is TGTGCCAGCAGTGCCGGGACAGGGTCCTACGAGCAGTACTTC.

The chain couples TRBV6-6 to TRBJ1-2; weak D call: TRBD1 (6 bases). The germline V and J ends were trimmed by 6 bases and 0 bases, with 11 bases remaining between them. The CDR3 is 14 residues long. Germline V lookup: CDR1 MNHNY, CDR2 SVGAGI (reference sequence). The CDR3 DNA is TGTGCCAGCAGCCGCGACAGGACTAACTATGGCTACACCTTC. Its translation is CASSRDRTNYGYTF.

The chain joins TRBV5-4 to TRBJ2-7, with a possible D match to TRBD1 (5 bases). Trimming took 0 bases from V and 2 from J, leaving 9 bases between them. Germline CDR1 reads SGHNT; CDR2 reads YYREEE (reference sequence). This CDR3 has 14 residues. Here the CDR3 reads CASSLGGQTYEQYF. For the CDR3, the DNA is TGTGCCAGCAGCTTGGGGGGCCAGACCTACGAGCAGTACTTC.

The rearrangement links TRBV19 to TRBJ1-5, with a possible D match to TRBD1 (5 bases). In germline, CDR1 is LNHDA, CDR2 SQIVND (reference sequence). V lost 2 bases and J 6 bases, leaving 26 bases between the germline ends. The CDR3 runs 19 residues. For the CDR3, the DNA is TGTGCCAGTAGTATATGGGGCGGAGGGGCAGGTAGTTCATTTCAGCCCCAGCATTTT. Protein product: CASSIWGGGAGSSFQPQHF.

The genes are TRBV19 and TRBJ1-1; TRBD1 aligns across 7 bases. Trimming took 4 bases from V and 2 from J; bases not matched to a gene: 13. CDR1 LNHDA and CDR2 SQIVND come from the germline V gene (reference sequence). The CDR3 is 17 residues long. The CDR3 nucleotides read TGTGCCAGTAGTACCGGGGACAGATTCGTCCGAAACACTGAAGCTTTCTTT. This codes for CASSTGDRFVRNTEAFF.

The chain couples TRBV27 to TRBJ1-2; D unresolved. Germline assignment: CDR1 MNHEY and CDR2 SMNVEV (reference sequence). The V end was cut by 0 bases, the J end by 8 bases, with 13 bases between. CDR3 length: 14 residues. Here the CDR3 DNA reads TGTGCCAGCAGTTTATCGTTCGGGGTAGGGGGCTACACCTTC. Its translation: CASSLSFGVGGYTF.

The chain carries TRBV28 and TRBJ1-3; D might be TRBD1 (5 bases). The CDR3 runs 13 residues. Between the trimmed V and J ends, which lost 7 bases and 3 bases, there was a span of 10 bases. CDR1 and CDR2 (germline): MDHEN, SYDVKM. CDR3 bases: TGTGCCAGCAATCCACAGGATGGAAACACCATATATTTT. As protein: CASNPQDGNTIYF.

CDR3 sequence reads: CASSTRGWEQETQYF. The CDR3 DNA sequence: TGTGCCAGCAGTACGAGGGGGTGGGAACAAGAGACCCAGTACTTC. The chain employs TRBV28 and TRBJ2-5; the D gene is possibly TRBD1 (6 bases). The CDR3 runs to 15 residues. CDR1 is MDHEN, CDR2 SYDVKM, per germline. V was pared by 5 bases and J by 2 bases, with 15 bases between.

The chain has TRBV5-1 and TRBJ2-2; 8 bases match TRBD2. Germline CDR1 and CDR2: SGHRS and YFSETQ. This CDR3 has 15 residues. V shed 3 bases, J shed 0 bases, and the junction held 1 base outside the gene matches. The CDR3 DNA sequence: TGCGCCAGCAGCTATAGCGGGGCGAACACCGGGGAGCTGTTTTTT. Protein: CASSYSGANTGELFF.

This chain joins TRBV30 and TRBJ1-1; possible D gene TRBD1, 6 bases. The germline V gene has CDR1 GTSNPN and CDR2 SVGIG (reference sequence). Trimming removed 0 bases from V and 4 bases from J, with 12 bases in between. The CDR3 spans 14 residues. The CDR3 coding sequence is TGTGCCTGGAGTGTAATGGGGGCTTTCACTGAAGCTTTCTTT. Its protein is CAWSVMGAFTEAFF.

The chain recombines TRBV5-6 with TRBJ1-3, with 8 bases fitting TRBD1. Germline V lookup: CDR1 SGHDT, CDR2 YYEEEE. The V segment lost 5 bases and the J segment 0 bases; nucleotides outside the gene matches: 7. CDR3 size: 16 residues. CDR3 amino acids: CASSRDRGYSGNTIYF. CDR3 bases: TGTGCCAGCAGTCGCGACAGGGGATACTCTGGAAACACCATATATTTT.

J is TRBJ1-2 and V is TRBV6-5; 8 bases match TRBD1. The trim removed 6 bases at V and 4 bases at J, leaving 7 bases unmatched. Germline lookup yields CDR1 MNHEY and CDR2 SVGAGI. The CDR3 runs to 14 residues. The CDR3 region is CASRSTGAGYGYTF. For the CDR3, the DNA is TGTGCCAGCAGGTCGACAGGGGCGGGCTATGGCTACACCTTC.

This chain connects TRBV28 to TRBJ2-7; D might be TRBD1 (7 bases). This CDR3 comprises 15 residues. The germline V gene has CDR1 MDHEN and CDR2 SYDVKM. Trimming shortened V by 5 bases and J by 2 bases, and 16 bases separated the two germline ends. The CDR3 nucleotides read TGTGCCAGCAGTCCCAAGGGCAGGGGGGCCTACGAGCAGTACTTC. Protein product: CASSPKGRGAYEQYF.

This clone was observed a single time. The CDR3 here is CASSPRLAPAYEQYF. CDR3 nucleotide sequence: TGTGCCAGCAGTCCGAGACTAGCCCCAGCCTACGAGCAGTACTTC. This chain uses TRBV28 with TRBJ2-7, with TRBD2 matching 7 bases. CDR3 length: 15 amino acids. The ends lost 5 bases at V and 2 bases at J; junction bases unmatched: 9. CDR1 and CDR2 from the germline V gene are MDHEN and SYDVKM.

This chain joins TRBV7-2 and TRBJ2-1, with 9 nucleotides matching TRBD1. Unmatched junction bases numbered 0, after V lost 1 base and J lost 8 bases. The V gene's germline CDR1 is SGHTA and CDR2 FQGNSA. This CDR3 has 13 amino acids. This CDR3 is CASSLDRGHEQFF. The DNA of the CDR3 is TGTGCCAGCAGCTTAGACAGGGGGCATGAGCAGTTCTTC.

The CDR3 loop is CASSIDRVNTEAFF. CDR3 in DNA: TGCGCCAGCAGCATCGACAGAGTGAACACTGAAGCTTTCTTT. This chain connects TRBV5-1 to TRBJ1-1; TRBD1 might be the D (5 bases). Germline V gene sequence: CDR1 SGHRS, CDR2 YFSETQ. V was cut by 4 bases and J by 0 bases, with 10 bases left in between. This CDR3 has 14 residues.

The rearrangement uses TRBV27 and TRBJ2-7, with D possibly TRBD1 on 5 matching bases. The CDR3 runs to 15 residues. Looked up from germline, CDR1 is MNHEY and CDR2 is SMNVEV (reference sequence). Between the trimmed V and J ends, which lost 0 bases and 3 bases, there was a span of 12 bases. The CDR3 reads CASSLSAGLGYEQYF. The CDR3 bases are TGTGCCAGCAGTTTATCGGCAGGGCTGGGCTACGAGCAGTACTTC.

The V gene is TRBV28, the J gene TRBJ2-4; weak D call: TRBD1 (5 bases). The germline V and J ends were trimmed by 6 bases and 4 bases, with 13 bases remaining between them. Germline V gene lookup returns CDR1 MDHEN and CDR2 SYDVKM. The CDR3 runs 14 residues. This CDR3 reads CASSPRAGKNIQYF. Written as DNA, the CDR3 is TGTGCCAGCAGCCCTCGAGCAGGGAAAAACATTCAGTACTTC.

CDR3 sequence: CASSLAQPVKLFF. The DNA for the CDR3 is TGCGCCAGCAGCTTGGCACAGCCGGTGAAACTGTTTTTT. The chain links TRBV5-1 to TRBJ1-4; D unresolved. Germline assignment: CDR1 SGHRS and CDR2 YFSETQ. Trimming pared 0 bases from V and 11 bases from J, leaving 11 bases between. The CDR3 contains 13 residues.